What follows are 16 T cell receptor beta chains derived from one specimen sequenced in a study of OX40 agonist ivuxolimab in advanced cancers. The method was immunoSEQ multiplex PCR; TCRdb's version includes in-frame clones alone and lacks a portion of them. The profile shows some 98,000 clones, about 91% of them singletons. The specimen comprised CD4+ or CD8+ T cells sorted from blood, sampled in a trial of the OX40 agonist ivuxolimab. The receptors come from an adult with an advanced solid tumor such as melanoma, head and neck, liver or kidney cancer.

The J gene is TRBJ2-2, the V gene TRBV7-2, with a weak D call TRBD2 (5 bases). Germline assignment: CDR1 SGHTA and CDR2 FQGNSA. V was trimmed by 5 bases and J by 1 base, leaving 14 bases between them. This CDR3 is 16 amino acids long. In DNA, the CDR3 is TGTGCCAGCAGCGCGTCTAGCACCTGGAACACCGGGGAGCTGTTTTTT. Translating gives CASSASSTWNTGELFF.

The rearrangement joins TRBV7-8 to TRBJ2-5; perhaps TRBD1 as D (6 bases). The CDR3 consists of 16 residues. Germline CDR1 is SGHVS and CDR2 is FQNEAQ. Trimming stripped 0 bases from V and 5 bases from J, with 16 bases between. In nucleotides, the CDR3 is TGTGCCAGCAGCTTAGCGCTCTACAGGGTCGACGAGACCCAGTACTTC. Translated: CASSLALYRVDETQYF.

The chain is built from TRBV2 and TRBJ2-7; 12 bases match TRBD1. This CDR3 spans 14 amino acids. CDR1 is SNHLY and CDR2 is FYNNEI in the germline V gene. The V segment lost 7 bases and the J segment 5 bases; nucleotides outside the gene matches: 6. CDR3 in DNA: TGTGCCAGCATTGGGACAGGGGGCTGGCACGAGCAGTACTTC. It is translated as CASIGTGGWHEQYF.

The chain combines TRBV11-2 with TRBJ2-2; the D is unclear. CDR1 SGHAT and CDR2 FQNNGV come from the germline V gene. This CDR3 is built from 12 residues. The V end was cut by 5 bases, the J end by 7 bases, with 8 bases between. The CDR3 sequence: CASSAGIGELFF. In DNA, the CDR3 is TGTGCCAGCAGCGCCGGTATCGGGGAGCTGTTTTTT.

This clone was picked up one time. V usage is TRBV6-1 and J usage is TRBJ2-3; D remains ambiguous. The CDR3 totals 11 residues. Germline V gene data show CDR1 as MNHNS and CDR2 as SASEGT. The V end was cut by 8 bases, the J end by 7 bases, with 10 bases between. The CDR3 coding sequence is TGTGCCAGCGGGCCTGTGTATACGCAGTATTTT. This translates into CASGPVYTQYF.

The rearrangement links TRBV4-3 to TRBJ2-7; D may be TRBD2 (6 bases). V was trimmed by 4 bases and J by 1 base, leaving 11 bases between them. The V gene's germline CDR1 is LGHNA and CDR2 YSLEER. CDR3 size: 14 residues. The CDR3 here is CASSLTGTSYEQYF. CDR3 nucleotides: TGCGCCAGCAGCCTGACGGGGACTTCCTACGAGCAGTACTTC.

CDR3 amino acids: CATSRPGQGGNEQFF. The DNA of the CDR3 is TGTGCCACCAGCCGCCCGGGACAGGGCGGGAATGAGCAGTTCTTC. This rearrangement joins TRBV15 to TRBJ2-1; 9 bases agree with TRBD1. The germline V gene encodes CDR1 LNHNV and CDR2 YYDKDF (reference sequence). V was clipped by 5 bases and J by 7 bases; unmatched bases: 9. The CDR3 is 15 residues long.

CDR3 loop: CASIMPGTDTQYF. CDR3 sequence (DNA): TGTGCCAGCATCATGCCGGGCACAGATACGCAGTATTTT. The rearrangement links TRBV6-4 to TRBJ2-3; unclear D gene. CDR3 size: 13 residues. Germline V gene data show CDR1 as MRHNA and CDR2 as SNTAGT. V lost 7 bases and J 1 base, leaving 9 bases between the germline ends.

The chain carries TRBV7-9 and TRBJ1-1; D perhaps matches TRBD1 (6 bases). Germline CDR1 and CDR2: SEHNR and FQNEAQ (reference sequence). The V end was cut by 8 bases, the J end by 0 bases, with 10 bases between. The CDR3 contains 13 residues. CDR3 sequence reads: CASAGQLNTEAFF. The CDR3 DNA sequence: TGTGCCAGCGCCGGACAGTTGAACACTGAAGCTTTCTTT.

V usage is TRBV10-3 and J usage is TRBJ2-5; possible D gene TRBD1, 6 bases. CDR1 and CDR2 (germline): ENHRY, SYGVKD. The CDR3 has 13 residues. V was shortened by 1 base and J by 6 bases, with 9 bases between the two germline ends. The CDR3 is CAISEFTGQTQYF. The CDR3 coding sequence is TGTGCCATCAGTGAGTTTACAGGGCAGACCCAGTACTTC.

The gene calls are TRBV2 and TRBJ2-5; 9 bases are shared with TRBD1. CDR1 is SNHLY, CDR2 FYNNEI, per germline. The CDR3 sequence is 16 residues long. V lost 6 bases to trimming and J lost 4 bases; unmatched junction nucleotides: 12. CDR3 sequence: CASRPGTGNQGETQYF. CDR3 sequence (DNA): TGTGCCAGCAGACCCGGGACAGGGAACCAAGGAGAGACCCAGTACTTC.

V and J are TRBV28 and TRBJ1-2; D is undetermined. CDR3 length: 13 residues. Between the trimmed V and J ends, which lost 6 bases and 4 bases, there was a span of 12 bases. The germline CDR1 and CDR2 sequences are MDHEN and SYDVKM. CDR3 DNA sequence: TGTGCCAGCAGACCCGGCAGCGGCTATGGCTACACCTTC. Protein sequence: CASRPGSGYGYTF.

The V and J genes are TRBV7-9 and TRBJ2-5; no reliable D call. Germline CDR1 SEHNR, CDR2 FQNEAQ (reference sequence). This CDR3 comprises 16 residues. Between the trimmed V and J ends, which lost 0 bases and 1 base, there was a span of 12 bases. The CDR3 DNA is TGTGCCAGCAGCTTAGCGGGTGGCGGCACCCAAGAGACCCAGTACTTC. It yields the protein CASSLAGGGTQETQYF.

The V gene is TRBV10-3, the J gene TRBJ2-2; D call uncertain. V dropped 7 bases and J dropped 5 bases, with 14 bases sitting between them. Germline V gene lookup returns CDR1 ENHRY and CDR2 SYGVKD. The CDR3 contains 14 residues. The CDR3 here is CAITHEIDTGELFF. In nucleotides, the CDR3 is TGTGCCATCACACATGAGATTGATACCGGGGAGCTGTTTTTT.

This clone appeared once. In DNA, the CDR3 is TGTGCCAGCAGCTTTTCGCCTGCTAGCACAGATACGCAGTATTTT. Translation: CASSFSPASTDTQYF. The chain recombines TRBV11-2 with TRBJ2-3; D is ambiguous. Germline V gene lookup returns CDR1 SGHAT and CDR2 FQNNGV. This CDR3 has 15 residues. Deletions cut 3 bases from V and 0 bases from J, with 10 bases between.

This clone was seen more than once but under ten times. This rearrangement joins TRBV4-3 to TRBJ1-3, with no clear D. CDR1 is LGHNA and CDR2 is YSLEER in the germline V gene. Between the trimmed V and J ends, which lost 2 bases and 3 bases, there was a span of 5 bases. This CDR3 comprises 13 residues. DNA of the CDR3: TGCGCCAGCAGCCAAACGCGTGGAAACACCATATATTTT. Protein: CASSQTRGNTIYF.